Following are 20 T cell receptor beta chains from one sample sequenced in a study of cytomegalovirus exposure and HLA in healthy donors. Method: immunoSEQ multiplex PCR; TCRdb's copy keeps in-frame clones and lacks some. The sample consists of tens of thousands of clones, roughly 95% of them appearing once. Sequencing was performed on PBMCs. These receptors were collected from a man younger than 35 in good health and CMV-seropositive.

Worth noting for this clone: At the DNA level, this CDR3 is encoded by other sequences in the same sample as well. V gene TRBV5-1 combines with J gene TRBJ1-2, with TRBD1 matching 7 bases. The germline V gene encodes CDR1 SGHRS and CDR2 YFSETQ. The CDR3 runs to 13 residues. V dropped 5 bases and J dropped 4; count of bases not matched to a gene: 5. CDR3 region: CASSPDRVYGYTF. The CDR3, as DNA: TGCGCCAGCAGTCCCGACAGGGTCTATGGCTACACCTTC.

The rearrangement uses TRBV5-1 and TRBJ1-1, with 10 bases fitting TRBD1. CDR1 and CDR2 (germline): SGHRS, YFSETQ. The CDR3 is made up of 16 amino acids. The junction had 10 bases not matched to a gene; V was cut back by 4 bases and J by 4 bases. The CDR3 is CASSARDRGSGTEAFF. CDR3 sequence (DNA): TGCGCCAGCAGCGCCCGGGACAGGGGATCAGGCACTGAAGCTTTCTTT.

The chain has TRBV27 and TRBJ2-7, with 9 bases that match TRBD2. J gave up 6 bases and V 3 bases, and 0 bases lay outside the gene matches. This CDR3 is 12 amino acids long. Germline V CDR1 and CDR2: MNHEY, SMNVEV (reference sequence). The CDR3 is CASSFSGSEQYF. The CDR3 nucleotides read TGTGCCAGCAGTTTTAGCGGGAGCGAGCAGTACTTC.

As to this clone: The junction shows a germline mismatch at one end, possibly a read error. The chain links TRBV7-7 to TRBJ1-3; tentative D call: TRBD1 (6 bases). CDR3 length equals 16 residues. Germline CDR1 SSHAT, CDR2 FNYEAQ (reference sequence). The CDR3 DNA is TGTGCTAGCAGCCCTATCCACGGGGGGCCTGGAAACACCATATATTTT. It encodes CASSPIHGGPGNTIYF.

This CDR3 is CATYTGLATNEQFF. Written as DNA, the CDR3 is TGTGCCACTTACACGGGACTAGCGACGAATGAGCAGTTCTTC. V usage is TRBV10-3 and J usage is TRBJ2-1, with 10 bases lining up with TRBD2. This CDR3 is 14 amino acids long. The junction had 10 bases not matched to a gene; V was cut back by 10 bases and J by 7 bases. Germline loops: CDR1 ENHRY, CDR2 SYGVKD.

The CDR3 protein is CASSLGRLADEQYF. In nucleotides, the CDR3 is TGTGCCAGCAGCTTAGGCCGACTAGCTGACGAGCAGTACTTC. The rearrangement links TRBV11-3 to TRBJ2-7; 7 nucleotides agree with TRBD2. J gave up 5 bases and V 1 base, and 5 bases lay outside the gene matches. CDR3 size: 14 residues. The germline CDR1 and CDR2 sequences are SGHNT and YENEEA.

Here the CDR3 DNA reads TGTGCCAGCAGCCAAGATTGGGGACAGGCGCAGTATTTT. It codes for CASSQDWGQAQYF. This rearrangement joins TRBV14 to TRBJ2-3; 8 bases fit TRBD1. The V and J ends lost 0 bases and 10 bases, in that order; junction bases with no gene match: 3. CDR3 length equals 13 residues. Germline loops: CDR1 SGHDN, CDR2 FVKESK.

V and J are TRBV10-1 and TRBJ2-2, with 11 nucleotides matching TRBD2. Per the germline V gene, CDR1 is WNHNN and CDR2 is SYGVQD (reference sequence). The junction had 5 bases not matched to a gene; V was cut back by 3 bases and J by 5 bases. This CDR3 contains 16 residues. CDR3 in DNA: TGCGCCAGCAGTGAACTAGCGGGAGACCGAACCGGGGAGCTGTTTTTT. Translation: CASSELAGDRTGELFF.

This sequence joins TRBV7-2 and TRBJ1-3; no clear D gene. V lost 1 base, J lost 1 base, and 5 bases lay in between. CDR1 SGHTA and CDR2 FQGNSA come from the germline V gene. CDR3 length equals 14 residues. The CDR3: CASSLESSGNTIYF. The DNA for the CDR3 is TGTGCCAGCAGCTTAGAGAGTTCTGGAAACACCATATATTTT.

The chain carries TRBV7-9 and TRBJ2-5, with 10 positions matching TRBD1. Trimming took 5 bases from V and 13 from J; bases not matched to a gene: 4. Per the germline V gene, CDR1 is SEHNR and CDR2 is FQNEAQ (reference sequence). The length of the CDR3 is 11 residues. CDR3 protein: CASSPGQGMYF. In nucleotides, the CDR3 is TGTGCCAGCAGCCCGGGACAGGGGATGTACTTC.

This clone was picked up one time. The chain is built from TRBV29-1 and TRBJ2-1; TRBD2 aligns across 7 bases. Germline assignment: CDR1 SQVTM and CDR2 ANQGSEA. The CDR3 has 14 amino acids. The junction had 12 bases not matched to a gene; V was cut back by 5 bases and J by 8 bases. CDR3 nucleotide sequence: TGCAGCGTTCAGCCCGGACTAGGTTTCCATGAGCAGTTCTTC. Its translation: CSVQPGLGFHEQFF.

The V gene is TRBV6-1, the J gene TRBJ2-1; TRBD2 aligns across 9 bases. Looked up from germline, CDR1 is MNHNS and CDR2 is SASEGT. The CDR3 runs 14 residues. Trimming took 7 bases from V and 3 from J; bases not matched to a gene: 4. CDR3 residues: CASTASGNYNEQFF. CDR3 in DNA: TGTGCCAGCACAGCTAGCGGGAACTACAATGAGCAGTTCTTC.

The rearrangement uses TRBV4-1 and TRBJ1-2; 7 positions agree with TRBD1. The CDR3 has 16 residues. Germline-derived CDR1 and CDR2 are MGHRA and YSYEKL. Trimming removed 4 bases from V and 0 bases from J; junction bases left unmatched: 8. This CDR3 reads CASSRRQGLANYGYTF. The DNA for the CDR3 is TGCGCCAGCAGCCGGCGACAGGGTCTAGCTAACTATGGCTACACCTTC.

The V and J genes are TRBV6-6 and TRBJ2-7; possibly TRBD2 for D (5 bases). The germline CDR1 and CDR2 sequences are MNHNY and SVGAGI (reference sequence). This CDR3 has 13 amino acids. Trimming stripped 3 bases from V and 4 bases from J, with 10 bases between. The CDR3 sequence: CASSYSEGYEQYF. For the CDR3, the DNA is TGTGCCAGCAGTTATTCTGAGGGTTACGAGCAGTACTTC.

V and J are TRBV6-6 and TRBJ1-5; the D gene is possibly TRBD1 (5 bases). With 5 bases removed from V and 8 bases from J, the gap between germline ends came to 16 bases. The length of the CDR3 is 14 residues. The germline CDR1 and CDR2 sequences are MNHNY and SVGAGI (reference sequence). CDR3 protein: CASSPGGAREPQHF. The CDR3 DNA sequence: TGTGCCAGCAGTCCCGGCGGGGCTAGGGAGCCCCAGCATTTT.

The V and J genes are TRBV18 and TRBJ1-3; D is perhaps TRBD1 (5 bases). The V gene lost 5 bases and the J gene lost 0 bases, with 11 bases spanning the gap. Germline V gives CDR1 KGHSH, CDR2 LQKENI. The CDR3 loop spans 15 amino acids. The CDR3 spells CASSTDRYSGNTIYF. The CDR3 nucleotides read TGTGCCAGCTCAACAGACAGATACTCTGGAAACACCATATATTTT.

The chain links TRBV12-5 to TRBJ1-2; 7 bases map to TRBD1. The CDR3 consists of 14 residues. Germline V gives CDR1 LGHNT, CDR2 FRNRAP. V shed 3 bases and J 3 bases; nucleotides not matched to a gene: 4. In nucleotides, the CDR3 is TGTGCTAGTGGTTTAGGGACAGCGGACTATGGCTACACCTTC. Protein: CASGLGTADYGYTF.

This chain links TRBV27 with TRBJ2-7; 7 bases agree with TRBD2. With V trimmed by 2 bases and J by 6 bases, 7 bases remained unmatched. Germline loops: CDR1 MNHEY, CDR2 SMNVEV (reference sequence). The CDR3 extends over 14 amino acids. The CDR3 region is CASSLSWEGAEQYF. The CDR3 DNA sequence: TGTGCCAGCAGTTTAAGTTGGGAGGGCGCCGAGCAGTACTTC.

The J gene is TRBJ2-7, the V gene TRBV19; 8 positions agree with TRBD1. There are 18 residues in the CDR3. V lost 5 bases, J lost 0 bases, and 15 bases stayed unmatched. From germline, CDR1 is LNHDA and CDR2 SQIVND (reference sequence). This CDR3 is CASSPIYQGAGLSYEQYF. In DNA form, the CDR3 reads TGTGCCAGTAGTCCCATTTACCAGGGGGCCGGCCTCTCCTACGAGCAGTACTTC.

The J gene is TRBJ2-7, the V gene TRBV30, with TRBD2 matching 8 bases. Germline-derived CDR1 and CDR2 are GTSNPN and SVGIG (reference sequence). The CDR3 spans 15 residues. The V segment lost 1 base and the J segment 2 bases; nucleotides outside the gene matches: 7. CDR3 sequence reads: CAWSARGTSPYEQYF. CDR3 in DNA: TGTGCCTGGAGTGCGCGGGGGACTAGTCCCTACGAGCAGTACTTC. The full variable domain, its missing parts supplied by reference TRBV30 and TRBJ2-7, is SQTIHQWPATLVQPVGSPLSLECTVEGTSNPNLYWYRQAAGRGLQLLFYSVGIGQISSEVPQNLSASRPQDRQFILSSKKLLLSDSGFYLCAWSARGTSPYEQYFGPGTRLTVT.